This T cell receptor (beta chain) was retrieved from a study of blood T cell repertoires in COVID-19. Study-level background: Samples came from the United States, Italy and Spain, spanning acute and convalescent COVID-19. The analysed material was cDNA or gDNA that came from T cells, B-cell-depleted T cells, or PBMCs.

The CDR3 consists of 12 residues. CDR1 LGHDT and CDR2 YNNKEL come from the germline V gene (reference sequence). Trimming cost V 5 bases and J 5 bases, with 10 bases left between them. Under the authors' procedure: Amplification with reference gene primers provided the estimates of nucleated cell counts. The repertoire was sequenced with immunoSEQ multiplex PCR; TCRdb's copy has only in-frame clones and lacks some. V, J and clone size were drawn from that table, and D and trimming were deduced from the DNA. Of 60,000 to 70,000 clones listed, 80% to 85% are singletons. This receptor was taken from a man older than 75 with acute or convalescent COVID-19. What was sequenced was peripheral blood. The chain employs TRBV3-1 (or the pseudogene TRBV3-2) and TRBJ2-7; tentative D call: TRBD1 (6 bases). Here the CDR3 reads CASSYGQNEQYF. CDR3 DNA sequence: TGTGCCAGCAGCTATGGACAGAACGAGCAGTACTTC.